Below, one TCR beta chain is given with its context. These data originate in a study of blood T cell repertoires in COVID-19. Across the study: Specimens from acute and convalescent COVID-19 originated in the United States, Italy and Spain. T cells, B-cell-depleted T cells, or PBMCs provided the cDNA or gDNA that served as material.

In the source study's methods: From reference gene primer amplification, estimates of nucleated cell counts were derived. Data came from immunoSEQ multiplex PCR; TCRdb stores just in-frame clones and leaves some out. The D gene and trimming were derived from the DNA, and the V and J assignments and clone size from that table. Here the sample spans more than 300,000 clones, around 87% being singletons. In germline, CDR1 is MNHEY, CDR2 SVGEGT. The V end lost 0 bases, the J end lost 6 bases, and 11 bases lay between the germline ends. The CDR3 is 14 amino acids. The TCR sequence derives from a woman in her forties or fifties with COVID-19, enrolled during active disease. Sequencing used peripheral blood. J is TRBJ1-2 and V is TRBV6-2 or TRBV6-3; maybe TRBD1 (5 bases). The CDR3 reads CASSYSAGSHGYTF. CDR3 coding DNA: TGTGCCAGCAGTTACTCAGCAGGGTCCCATGGCTACACCTTC.